Listed below are T cell receptor beta chains from one sample, sequenced in a study of T cell changes during pregnancy in multiple sclerosis. Profiled with immunoSEQ multiplex PCR; TCRdb holds only in-frame clones, not every one. Found here are approximately 93,000 clones, about 91% of them singletons; the top ten hold 0.8% to 0.95%. The sequencing used peripheral blood, collected before pregnancy. Every receptor here comes from a female donor with multiple sclerosis, enrolled in a pregnancy study. The conserved cysteine and the conserved F or W are not part of the CDR3 here. A D gene is named only where the DNA matches it firmly. The size entry is marked missing in some rows and otherwise reads once, few, many or a size class.

J: TRBJ2-5
length: 13
V: TRBV7-9
size: .
D: .
CDR3: ASSFVGGTQETQY

J: TRBJ2-5
length: 16
V: TRBV4-2
size: .
D: TRBD2
CDR3: ASSQDPPKGLAAETQY

J: TRBJ2-3
length: 12
V: TRBV27
size: .
D: .
CDR3: ASRVGAWPDTQY

J: TRBJ1-2
length: 13
V: TRBV6-5
size: .
D: .
CDR3: ASSSGGGRNYGYT

J: TRBJ2-2
length: 12
V: TRBV27
size: .
D: TRBD1
CDR3: ASNDRGNTGELF

J: TRBJ2-2
length: 11
V: TRBV11-2
size: .
D: .
CDR3: ASSLQGPGELF

J: TRBJ2-3
length: 10
V: TRBV11-2
size: .
D: .
CDR3: AGGRITDTQY

J: TRBJ1-6
length: 12
V: TRBV19
size: few
D: TRBD1
CDR3: ASIGDRRNSPLH

J: TRBJ1-3
length: 14
V: TRBV19
size: .
D: .
CDR3: ASSITSGQFGNTIY

J: TRBJ2-7
length: 11
V: TRBV19
size: .
D: .
CDR3: ASRRGGRDEQY

J: TRBJ2-2
length: 12
V: TRBV14
size: .
D: .
CDR3: ASSLTDTTGELF

J: TRBJ2-3
length: 11
V: TRBV7-2
size: .
D: TRBD1
CDR3: ASSLDRGDTQY

J: TRBJ2-2
length: 12
V: TRBV7-6
size: .
D: .
CDR3: ASSLQANTGELF

J: TRBJ1-2
length: 15
V: TRBV6-1
size: .
D: TRBD1
CDR3: ASSENNRGLKAYGYT

J: TRBJ2-7
length: 13
V: TRBV7-2
size: .
D: .
CDR3: ASSLGQGKVYEQY

J: TRBJ2-2
length: 13
V: TRBV30
size: .
D: TRBD2
CDR3: AWQGLAGETGELF

J: TRBJ2-7
length: 10
V: TRBV28
size: .
D: .
CDR3: ASSLPFYEQY

J: TRBJ2-2
length: 14
V: TRBV5-4
size: .
D: TRBD2
CDR3: ASSALAGGPSGELF

J: TRBJ1-2
length: 11
V: TRBV5-1
size: .
D: .
CDR3: ASSTTGNYGYT

J: TRBJ1-2
length: 12
V: TRBV2
size: .
D: TRBD1
CDR3: ASSGRTGQNGYT

J: TRBJ2-4
length: 14
V: TRBV28
size: .
D: .
CDR3: ASSPPRGNGKNIQY

J: TRBJ1-3
length: 14
V: TRBV7-8
size: once
D: .
CDR3: ASSLKAGSSGNTIY

J: TRBJ1-1
length: 9
V: TRBV28
size: .
D: .
CDR3: ASSSPTEAF

J: TRBJ2-5
length: 10
V: TRBV5-1
size: .
D: .
CDR3: ASSRSEETQY

J: TRBJ1-2
length: 14
V: TRBV11-2
size: .
D: .
CDR3: ASSLVGGPLNYGYT

J: TRBJ1-3
length: 14
V: TRBV4-1
size: .
D: .
CDR3: ASSPQQATSGNTIY

J: TRBJ2-1
length: 15
V: TRBV28
size: .
D: .
CDR3: ASSSPPGSRTYNEQF

J: TRBJ2-2
length: 15
V: TRBV4-1
size: once
D: TRBD2
CDR3: ASSQGFLGRDTGELF